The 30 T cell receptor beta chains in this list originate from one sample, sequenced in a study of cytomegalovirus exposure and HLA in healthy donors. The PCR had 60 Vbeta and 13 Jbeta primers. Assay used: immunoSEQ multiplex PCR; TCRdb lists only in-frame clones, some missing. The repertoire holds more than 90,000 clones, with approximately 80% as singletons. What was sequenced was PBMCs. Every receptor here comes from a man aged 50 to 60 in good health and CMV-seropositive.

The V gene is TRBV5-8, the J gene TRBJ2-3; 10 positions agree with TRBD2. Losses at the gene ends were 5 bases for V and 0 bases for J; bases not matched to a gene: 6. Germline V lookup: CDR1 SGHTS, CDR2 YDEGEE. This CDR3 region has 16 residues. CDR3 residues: CASRFGTSVSTDTQYF. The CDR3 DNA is TGTGCCAGCAGATTCGGGACTAGCGTTAGCACAGATACGCAGTATTTT.

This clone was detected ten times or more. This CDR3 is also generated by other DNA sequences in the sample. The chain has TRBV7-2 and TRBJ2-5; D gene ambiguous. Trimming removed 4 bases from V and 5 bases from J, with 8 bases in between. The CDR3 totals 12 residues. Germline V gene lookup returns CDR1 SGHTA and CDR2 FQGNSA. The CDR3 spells CASSSSRETQYF. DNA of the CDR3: TGTGCCAGCAGCTCTTCTAGGGAGACCCAGTACTTC.

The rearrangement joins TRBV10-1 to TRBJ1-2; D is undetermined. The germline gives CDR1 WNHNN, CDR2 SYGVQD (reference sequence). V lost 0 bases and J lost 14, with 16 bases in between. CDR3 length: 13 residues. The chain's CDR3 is CASSESPAGLITF. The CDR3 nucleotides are TGCGCCAGCAGTGAGTCTCCAGCAGGCCTTATAACCTTC.

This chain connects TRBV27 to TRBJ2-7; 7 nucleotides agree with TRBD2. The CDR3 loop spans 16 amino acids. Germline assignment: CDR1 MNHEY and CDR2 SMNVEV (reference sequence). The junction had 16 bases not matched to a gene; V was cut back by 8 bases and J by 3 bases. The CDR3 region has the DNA TGTGCCAGCGGTGGGAGGGGACTCACTGGGGACTACGAGCAGTACTTC. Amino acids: CASGGRGLTGDYEQYF.

The CDR3 loop reads CASSPGQSSYNSPLHF. CDR3 sequence (DNA): TGTGCCAGCAGCCCGGGACAGAGCTCCTATAATTCACCCCTCCACTTT. The chain uses TRBV5-5 and TRBJ1-6; 7 bases map to TRBD1. The CDR3 is made up of 16 amino acids. Trimming at V came to 4 bases and at J to 0 bases, leaving 4 bases not matched to a gene. Per germline, CDR1 SGHKS and CDR2 YYEKEE (reference sequence).

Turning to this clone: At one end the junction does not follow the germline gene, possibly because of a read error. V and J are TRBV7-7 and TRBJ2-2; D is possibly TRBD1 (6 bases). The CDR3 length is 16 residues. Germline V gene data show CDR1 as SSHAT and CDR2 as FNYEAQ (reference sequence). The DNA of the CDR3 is TGTGCTAGCAGCATGACAGGAAACGAGAACACCGGGGAGCTGTTTTTT. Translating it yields CASSMTGNENTGELFF.

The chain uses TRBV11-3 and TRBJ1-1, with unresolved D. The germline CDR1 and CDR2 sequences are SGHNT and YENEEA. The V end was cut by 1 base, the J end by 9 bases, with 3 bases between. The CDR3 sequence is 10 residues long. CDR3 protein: CASSLGKAFF. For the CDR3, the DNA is TGTGCCAGCAGCTTAGGTAAAGCTTTCTTT.

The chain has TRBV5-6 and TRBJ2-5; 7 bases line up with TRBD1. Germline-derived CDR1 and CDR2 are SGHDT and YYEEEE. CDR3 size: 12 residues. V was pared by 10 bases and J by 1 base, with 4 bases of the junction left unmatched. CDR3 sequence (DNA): TGTGCCTCAACAGGGGCCCAAGAGACCCAGTACTTC. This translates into CASTGAQETQYF.

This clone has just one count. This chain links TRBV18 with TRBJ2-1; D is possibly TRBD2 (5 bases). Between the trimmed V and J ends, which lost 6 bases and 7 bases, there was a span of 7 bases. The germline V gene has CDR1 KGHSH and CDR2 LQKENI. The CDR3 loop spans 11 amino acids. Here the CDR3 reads CASSPGNEQFF. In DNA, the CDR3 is TGTGCCAGCTCCCCGGGGAATGAGCAGTTCTTC.

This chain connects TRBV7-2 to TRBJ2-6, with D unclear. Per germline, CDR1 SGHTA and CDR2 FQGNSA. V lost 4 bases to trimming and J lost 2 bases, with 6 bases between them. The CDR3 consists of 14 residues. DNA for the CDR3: TGTGCCAGCAGCTCCCAGACTGGGGCCAACGTCCTGACTTTC. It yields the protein CASSSQTGANVLTF.

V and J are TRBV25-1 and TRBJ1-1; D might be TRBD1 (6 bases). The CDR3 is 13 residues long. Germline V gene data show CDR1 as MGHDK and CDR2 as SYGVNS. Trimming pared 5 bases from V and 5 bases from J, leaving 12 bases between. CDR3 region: CASSLTGNTEAFF. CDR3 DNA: TGTGCCAGCAGTTTAACAGGGAATACTGAAGCTTTCTTT.

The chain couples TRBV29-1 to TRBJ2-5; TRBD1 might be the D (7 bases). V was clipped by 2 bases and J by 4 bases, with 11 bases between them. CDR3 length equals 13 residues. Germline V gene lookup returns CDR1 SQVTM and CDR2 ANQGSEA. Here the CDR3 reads CSVELQGGETQYF. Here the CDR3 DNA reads TGCAGCGTTGAACTCCAGGGGGGAGAGACCCAGTACTTC.

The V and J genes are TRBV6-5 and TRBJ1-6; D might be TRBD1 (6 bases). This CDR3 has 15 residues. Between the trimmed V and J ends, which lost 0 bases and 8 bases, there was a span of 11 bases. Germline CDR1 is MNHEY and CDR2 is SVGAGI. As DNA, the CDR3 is TGTGCCAGCAGTTACTCGTACAGGGTGGATTCACCCCTCCACTTT. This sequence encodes CASSYSYRVDSPLHF.

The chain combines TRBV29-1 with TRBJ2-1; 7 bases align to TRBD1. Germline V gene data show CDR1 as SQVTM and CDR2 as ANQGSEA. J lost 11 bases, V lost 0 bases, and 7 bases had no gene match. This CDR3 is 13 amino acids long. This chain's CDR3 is CSVEDSQGIKQFF. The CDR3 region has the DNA TGCAGCGTTGAAGACTCACAGGGGATAAAGCAGTTCTTC.

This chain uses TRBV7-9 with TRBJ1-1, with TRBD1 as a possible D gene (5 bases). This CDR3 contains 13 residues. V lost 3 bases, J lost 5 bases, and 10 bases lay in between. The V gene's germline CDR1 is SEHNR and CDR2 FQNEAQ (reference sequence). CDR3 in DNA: TGTGCCAGCAGCTTTGCCGGGGGGACTGAAGCTTTCTTT. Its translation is CASSFAGGTEAFF.

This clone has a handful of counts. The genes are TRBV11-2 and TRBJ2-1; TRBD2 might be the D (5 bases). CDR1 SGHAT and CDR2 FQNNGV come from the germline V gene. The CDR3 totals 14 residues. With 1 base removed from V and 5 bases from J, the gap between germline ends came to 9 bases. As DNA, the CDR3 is TGTGCCAGCAGCTTAGCGGGGAGACACAATGAGCAGTTCTTC. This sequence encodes CASSLAGRHNEQFF.

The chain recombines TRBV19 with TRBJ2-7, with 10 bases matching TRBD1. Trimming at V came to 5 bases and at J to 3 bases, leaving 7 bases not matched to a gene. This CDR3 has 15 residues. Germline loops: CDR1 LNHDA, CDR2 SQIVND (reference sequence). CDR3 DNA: TGTGCCAGTAGTGGTCTTGGACAGGGGGTCTACGAGCAGTACTTC. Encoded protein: CASSGLGQGVYEQYF.

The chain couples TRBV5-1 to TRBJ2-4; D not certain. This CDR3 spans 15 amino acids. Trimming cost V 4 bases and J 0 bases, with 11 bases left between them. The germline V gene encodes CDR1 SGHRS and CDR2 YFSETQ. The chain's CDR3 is CASSRDEAAKNIQYF. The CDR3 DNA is TGCGCCAGCAGCCGTGATGAAGCAGCCAAAAACATTCAGTACTTC.

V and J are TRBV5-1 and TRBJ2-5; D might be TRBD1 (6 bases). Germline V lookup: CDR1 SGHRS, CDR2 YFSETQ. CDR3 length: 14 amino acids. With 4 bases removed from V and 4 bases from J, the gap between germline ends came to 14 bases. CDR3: CASSPGTGTETQYF. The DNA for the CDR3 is TGCGCCAGCAGCCCGGGAACAGGGACAGAGACCCAGTACTTC.

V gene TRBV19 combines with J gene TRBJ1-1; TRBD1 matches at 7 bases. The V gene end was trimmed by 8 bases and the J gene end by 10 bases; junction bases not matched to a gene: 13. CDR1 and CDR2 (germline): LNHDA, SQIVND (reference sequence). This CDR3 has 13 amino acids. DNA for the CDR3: TGTGCCAGTGGGGGACAGCCCCGAGGAGGAGCTTTCTTT. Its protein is CASGGQPRGGAFF.

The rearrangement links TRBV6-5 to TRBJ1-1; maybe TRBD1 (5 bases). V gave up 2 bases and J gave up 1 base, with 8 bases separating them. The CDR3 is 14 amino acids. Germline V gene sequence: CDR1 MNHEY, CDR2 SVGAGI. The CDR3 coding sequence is TGTGCCAGCAGTTACGGGGCCCGGAACACTGAAGCTTTCTTT. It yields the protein CASSYGARNTEAFF.

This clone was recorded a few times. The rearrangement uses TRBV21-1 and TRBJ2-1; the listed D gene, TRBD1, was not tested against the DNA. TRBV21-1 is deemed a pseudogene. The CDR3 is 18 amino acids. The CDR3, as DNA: TGTGCCAGCAGCAAACGACCCTTGGACAGGGGTGATGATGATGAGCAGTTCTTC. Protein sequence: CASSKRPLDRGDDDEQFF.

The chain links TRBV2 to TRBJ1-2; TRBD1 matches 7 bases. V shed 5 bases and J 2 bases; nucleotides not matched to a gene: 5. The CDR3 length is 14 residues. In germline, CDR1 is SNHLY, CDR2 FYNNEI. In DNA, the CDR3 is TGTGCCAGCAGTCCTAGGGGGCCGAACTATGGCTACACCTTC. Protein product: CASSPRGPNYGYTF.

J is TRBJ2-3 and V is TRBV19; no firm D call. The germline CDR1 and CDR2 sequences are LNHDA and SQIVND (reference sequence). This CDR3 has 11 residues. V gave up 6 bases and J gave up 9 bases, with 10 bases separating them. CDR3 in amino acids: CASSFRATQYF. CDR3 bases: TGTGCCAGTAGCTTTCGAGCCACGCAGTATTTT. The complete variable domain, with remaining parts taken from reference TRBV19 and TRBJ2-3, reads DGGITQSPKYLFRKEGQNVTLSCEQNLNHDAMYWYRQDPGQGLRLIYYSQIVNDFQKGDIAEGYSVSREKKESFPLTVTSAQKNPTAFYLCASSFRATQYFGPGTRLTVL.

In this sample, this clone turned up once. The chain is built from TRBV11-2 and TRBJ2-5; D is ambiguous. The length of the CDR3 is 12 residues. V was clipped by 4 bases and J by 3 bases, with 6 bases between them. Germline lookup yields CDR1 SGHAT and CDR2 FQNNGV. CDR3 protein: CASSSHKETQYF. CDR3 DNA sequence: TGTGCCAGCAGCTCCCACAAAGAGACCCAGTACTTC.

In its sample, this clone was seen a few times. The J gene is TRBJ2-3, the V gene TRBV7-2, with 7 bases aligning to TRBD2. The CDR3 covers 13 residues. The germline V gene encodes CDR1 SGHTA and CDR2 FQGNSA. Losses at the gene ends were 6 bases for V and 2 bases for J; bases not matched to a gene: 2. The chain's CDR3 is CASRAGPTDTQYF. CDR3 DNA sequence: TGTGCCAGCAGAGCGGGGCCCACAGATACGCAGTATTTT.

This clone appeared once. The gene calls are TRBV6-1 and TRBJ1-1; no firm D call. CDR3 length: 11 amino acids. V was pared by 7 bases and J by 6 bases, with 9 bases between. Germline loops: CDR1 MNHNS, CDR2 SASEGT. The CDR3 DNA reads TGTGCCAGCAAAATTGAGGCTGAAGCTTTCTTT. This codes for CASKIEAEAFF.

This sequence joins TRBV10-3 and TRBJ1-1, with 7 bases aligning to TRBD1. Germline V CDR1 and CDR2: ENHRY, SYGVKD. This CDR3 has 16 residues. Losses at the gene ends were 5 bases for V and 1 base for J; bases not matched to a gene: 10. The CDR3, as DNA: TGTGCCATCAGTAAGGGGACAGCCTCGGGGAACACTGAAGCTTTCTTT. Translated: CAISKGTASGNTEAFF.

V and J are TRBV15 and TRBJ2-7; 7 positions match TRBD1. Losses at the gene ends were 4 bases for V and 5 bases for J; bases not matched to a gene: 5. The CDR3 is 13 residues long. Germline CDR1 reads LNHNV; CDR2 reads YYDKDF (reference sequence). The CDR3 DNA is TGTGCCACCAGCAAGCACACAGGGGACGAGCAGTACTTC. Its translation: CATSKHTGDEQYF.

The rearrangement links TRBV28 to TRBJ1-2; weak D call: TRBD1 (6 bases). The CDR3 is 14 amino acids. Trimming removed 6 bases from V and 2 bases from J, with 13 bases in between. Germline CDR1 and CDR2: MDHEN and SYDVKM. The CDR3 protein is CASRYRAPNYGYTF. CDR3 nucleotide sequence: TGTGCCAGCAGGTACAGGGCGCCCAACTATGGCTACACCTTC.